This passage covers 5 T cell receptor beta chains from one sample sequenced in a study of T cells expressing NK-cell markers. TCRdb reprocessed the 5' RACE reads; each CDR3 protein has one entry and no DNA is given. The ten top clones account for about 1.5%, within a sample of roughly 450,000 distinct CDR3 sequences. The sample taken for sequencing was blood T cells: a sorted CD56 or NKG2C T cell subset, CD4+ or CD8+ T cells, or bulk PBMC T cells (not recorded which). These receptors originate from a woman between 45 and 65 years old in good health.

The CDR3 region is CASSRPGLRFGELFF. V is TRBV4-2 and J is TRBJ2-2; TCRdb returns TRBD2, unconfirmable since there is no DNA. Looked up from germline, CDR1 is LGHNA and CDR2 is YNFKEQ. The CDR3 is 15 residues long.

The chain combines TRBV12-3 or TRBV12-4 with TRBJ2-2; TCRdb designates TRBD1, a call that cannot be tested without DNA. The CDR3 covers 14 residues. The CDR3 region is CASNWGRGLGELFF.

This chain links TRBV15 with TRBJ2-5; TCRdb names TRBD1, which stays unverified in the absence of DNA. The CDR3 consists of 15 residues. CDR1 is LNHNV and CDR2 is YYDKDF in the germline V gene (reference sequence). This CDR3 is CATSRDKGLGETQYF. The entire variable domain, with the rest obtained from reference TRBV15 and TRBJ2-5, is as follows: DAMVIQNPRYQVTQFGKPVTLSCSQTLNHNVMYWYQQKSSQAPKLLFHYYDKDFNNEADTPDNFQSRRPNTSFCFLDIRSPGLGDTAMYLCATSRDKGLGETQYFGPGTRLLVL.

This rearrangement joins TRBV5-1 to TRBJ1-1; TCRdb outputs TRBD1, but without DNA this stays unchecked. In germline, CDR1 is SGHRS, CDR2 YFSETQ. The CDR3 contains 19 residues. Here the CDR3 reads CASSHQDAVPLWGRTEAFF.

The V gene is TRBV24-1, the J gene TRBJ2-1; TCRdb picks TRBD1, but there is no DNA to check that call. The CDR3 extends over 18 amino acids. CDR1 and CDR2 from the germline V gene are KGHDR and SFDVKD. CDR3 sequence: CATSGLPGAQSGNNEQFF.